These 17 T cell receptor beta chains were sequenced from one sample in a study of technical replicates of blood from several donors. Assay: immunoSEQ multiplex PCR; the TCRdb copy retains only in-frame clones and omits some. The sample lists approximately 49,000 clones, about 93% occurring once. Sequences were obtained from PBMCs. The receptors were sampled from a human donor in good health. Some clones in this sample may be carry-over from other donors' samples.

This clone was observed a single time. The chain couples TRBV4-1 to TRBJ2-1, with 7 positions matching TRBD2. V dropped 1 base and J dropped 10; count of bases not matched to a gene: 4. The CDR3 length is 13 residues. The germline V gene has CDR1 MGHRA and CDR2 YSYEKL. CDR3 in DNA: TGCGCCAGCAGCCAAGGATGGGGGGGGGAGCAGTTCTTC. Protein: CASSQGWGGEQFF.

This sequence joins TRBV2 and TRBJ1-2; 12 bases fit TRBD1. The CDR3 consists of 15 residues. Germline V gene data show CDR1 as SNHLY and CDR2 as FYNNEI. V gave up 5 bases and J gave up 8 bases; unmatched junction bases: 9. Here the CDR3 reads CASSTTGTGGSGYTF. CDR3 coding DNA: TGTGCCAGCAGTACTACCGGGACAGGGGGCTCGGGCTACACCTTC. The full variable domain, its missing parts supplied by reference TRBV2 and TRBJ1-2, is EPEVTQTPSHQVTQMGQEVILRCVPISNHLYFYWYRQILGQKVEFLVSFYNNEISEKSEIFDDQFSVERPDGSNFTLKIRSTKLEDSAMYFCASSTTGTGGSGYTFGSGTRLTVV.

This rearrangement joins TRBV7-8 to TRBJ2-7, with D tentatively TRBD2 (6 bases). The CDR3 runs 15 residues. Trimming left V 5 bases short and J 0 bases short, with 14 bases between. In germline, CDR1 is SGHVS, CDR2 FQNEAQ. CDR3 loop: CASSISSGSSYEQYF. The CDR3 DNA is TGTGCCAGCAGCATAAGTAGCGGCAGCTCCTACGAGCAGTACTTC.

The CDR3: CASSQTHRGWTYEQYF. The CDR3 bases are TGCGCCAGCAGCCAAACCCACAGGGGATGGACCTACGAGCAGTACTTC. The J gene is TRBJ2-7, the V gene TRBV4-3; 7 bases are shared with TRBD1. The CDR3 length is 16 residues. V was clipped by 2 bases and J by 2 bases; unmatched bases: 9. The germline V gene encodes CDR1 LGHNA and CDR2 YSLEER.

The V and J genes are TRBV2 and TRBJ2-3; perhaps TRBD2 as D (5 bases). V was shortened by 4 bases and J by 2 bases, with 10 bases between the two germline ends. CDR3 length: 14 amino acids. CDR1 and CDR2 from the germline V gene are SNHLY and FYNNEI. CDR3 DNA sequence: TGTGCCAGCAGTGCCTCCGGGGTCACAGATACGCAGTATTTT. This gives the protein CASSASGVTDTQYF.

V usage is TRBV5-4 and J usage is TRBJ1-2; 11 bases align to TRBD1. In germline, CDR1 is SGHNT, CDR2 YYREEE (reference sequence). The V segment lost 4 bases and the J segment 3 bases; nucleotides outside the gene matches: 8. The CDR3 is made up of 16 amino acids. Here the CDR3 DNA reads TGTGCCAGCAGCACGCCGGGACAGGGGGTTCACTATGGCTACACCTTC. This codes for CASSTPGQGVHYGYTF.

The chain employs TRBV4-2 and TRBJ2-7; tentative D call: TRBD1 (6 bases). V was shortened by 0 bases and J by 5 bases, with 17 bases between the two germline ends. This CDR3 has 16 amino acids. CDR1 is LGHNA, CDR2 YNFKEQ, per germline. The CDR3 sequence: CASSQDTGSPSNEQYF. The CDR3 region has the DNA TGTGCCAGCAGCCAAGATACAGGGAGTCCTTCAAACGAGCAGTACTTC.

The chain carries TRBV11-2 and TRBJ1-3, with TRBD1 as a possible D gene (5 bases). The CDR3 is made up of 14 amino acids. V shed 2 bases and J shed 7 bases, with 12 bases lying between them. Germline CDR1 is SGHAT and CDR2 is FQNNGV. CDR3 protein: CASSLRQGSNTIYF. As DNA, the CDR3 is TGTGCCAGCAGCTTACGGCAGGGTAGTAACACCATATATTTT. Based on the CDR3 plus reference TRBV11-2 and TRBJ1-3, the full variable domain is EAGVAQSPRYKIIEKRQSVAFWCNPISGHATLYWYQQILGQGPKLLIQFQNNGVVDDSQLPKDRFSAERLKGVDSTLKIQPAKLEDSAVYLCASSLRQGSNTIYFGEGSWLTVV.

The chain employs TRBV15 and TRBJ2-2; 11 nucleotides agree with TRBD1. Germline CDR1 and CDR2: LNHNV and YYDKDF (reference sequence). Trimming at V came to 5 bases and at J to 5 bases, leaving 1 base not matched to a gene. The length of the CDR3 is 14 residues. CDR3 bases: TGTGCCACCAGCGGACAGGGGGCGACCGGGGAGCTGTTTTTT. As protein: CATSGQGATGELFF. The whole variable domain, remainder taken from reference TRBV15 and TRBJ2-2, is DAMVIQNPRYQVTQFGKPVTLSCSQTLNHNVMYWYQQKSSQAPKLLFHYYDKDFNNEADTPDNFQSRRPNTSFCFLDIRSPGLGDTAMYLCATSGQGATGELFFGEGSRLTVL.

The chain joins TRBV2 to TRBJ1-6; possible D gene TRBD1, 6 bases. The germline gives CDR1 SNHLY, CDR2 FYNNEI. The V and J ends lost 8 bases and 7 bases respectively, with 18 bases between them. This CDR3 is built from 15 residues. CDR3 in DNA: TGTGCCAGCCGAGAATCAGGGGCGGGCAATTCACCCCTCCACTTT. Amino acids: CASRESGAGNSPLHF. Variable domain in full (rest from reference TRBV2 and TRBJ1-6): EPEVTQTPSHQVTQMGQEVILRCVPISNHLYFYWYRQILGQKVEFLVSFYNNEISEKSEIFDDQFSVERPDGSNFTLKIRSTKLEDSAMYFCASRESGAGNSPLHFGNGTRLTVT.

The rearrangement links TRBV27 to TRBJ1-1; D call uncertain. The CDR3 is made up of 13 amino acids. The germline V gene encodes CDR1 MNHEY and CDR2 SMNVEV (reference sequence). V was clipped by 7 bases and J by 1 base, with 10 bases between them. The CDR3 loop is CASIETGNTEAFF. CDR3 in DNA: TGTGCCAGCATCGAGACGGGGAACACTGAAGCTTTCTTT.

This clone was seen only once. The CDR3 DNA sequence: TGTGCCAGCAGCTTCTGGGCAGAGACCCAGTACTTC. This sequence encodes CASSFWAETQYF. The rearrangement uses TRBV7-9 and TRBJ2-5; D call uncertain. Trimming removed 3 bases at V and 4 bases at J, with 6 bases between. In germline, CDR1 is SEHNR, CDR2 FQNEAQ (reference sequence). This CDR3 spans 12 amino acids. Combining the CDR3 with reference TRBV7-9 and TRBJ2-5 gives the whole variable domain DTGVSQNPRHKITKRGQNVTFRCDPISEHNRLYWYRQTLGQGPEFLTYFQNEAQLEKSRLLSDRFSAERPKGSFSTLEIQRTEQGDSAMYLCASSFWAETQYFGPGTRLLVL.

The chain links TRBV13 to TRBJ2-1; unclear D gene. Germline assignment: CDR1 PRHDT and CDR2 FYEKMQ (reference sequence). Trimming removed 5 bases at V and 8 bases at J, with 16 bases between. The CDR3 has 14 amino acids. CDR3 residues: CASSPPLYPDEQFF. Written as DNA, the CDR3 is TGTGCCAGCAGCCCCCCCCTATATCCCGATGAGCAGTTCTTC.

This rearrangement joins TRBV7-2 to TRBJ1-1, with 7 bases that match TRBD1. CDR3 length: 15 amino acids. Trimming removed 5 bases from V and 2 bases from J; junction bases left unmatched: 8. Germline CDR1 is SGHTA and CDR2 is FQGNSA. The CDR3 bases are TGTGCCAGCAGCCCATCGACAGGGATTAACACTGAAGCTTTCTTT. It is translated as CASSPSTGINTEAFF.

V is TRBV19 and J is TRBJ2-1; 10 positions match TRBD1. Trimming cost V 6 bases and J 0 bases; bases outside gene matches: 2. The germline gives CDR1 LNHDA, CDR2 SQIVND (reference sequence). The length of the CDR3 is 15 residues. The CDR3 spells CASRRTGGSYNEQFF. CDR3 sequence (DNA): TGTGCCAGTAGGCGGACAGGGGGCTCCTACAATGAGCAGTTCTTC.

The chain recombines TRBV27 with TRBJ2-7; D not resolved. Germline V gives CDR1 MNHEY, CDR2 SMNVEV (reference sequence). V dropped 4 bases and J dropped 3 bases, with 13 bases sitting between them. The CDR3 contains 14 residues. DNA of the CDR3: TGTGCCAGCAGTTCATCGGGCCTTATCTACGAGCAGTACTTC. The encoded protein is CASSSSGLIYEQYF.

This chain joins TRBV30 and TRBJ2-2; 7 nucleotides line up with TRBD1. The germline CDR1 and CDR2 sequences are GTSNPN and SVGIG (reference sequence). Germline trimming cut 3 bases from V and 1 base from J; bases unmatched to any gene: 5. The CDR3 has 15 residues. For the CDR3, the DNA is TGTGCCTGGAGCCCCGGGACAGAGAACACCGGGGAGCTGTTTTTT. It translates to CAWSPGTENTGELFF.